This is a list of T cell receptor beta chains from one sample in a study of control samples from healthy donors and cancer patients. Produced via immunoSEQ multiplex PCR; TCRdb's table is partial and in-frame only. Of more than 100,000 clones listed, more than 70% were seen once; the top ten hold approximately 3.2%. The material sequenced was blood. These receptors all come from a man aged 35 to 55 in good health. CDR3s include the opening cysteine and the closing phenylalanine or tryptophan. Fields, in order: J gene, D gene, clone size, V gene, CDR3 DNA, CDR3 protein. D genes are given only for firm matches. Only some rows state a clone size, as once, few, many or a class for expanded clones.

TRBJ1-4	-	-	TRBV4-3	TGCGCCAGCAGCCAAGATCTTACAGCTCTTTATGAAAAACTGTTTTTT	CASSQDLTALYEKLFF
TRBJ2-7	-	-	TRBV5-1	TGCGCCAGCAGCTTGGGACAGCACGAGCAGTACTTC	CASSLGQHEQYF
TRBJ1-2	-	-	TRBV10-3	TGTGCCATCAGTGCCGGGTCCCATGGCTACACCTTC	CAISAGSHGYTF
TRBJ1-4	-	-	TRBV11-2	TGTGCCAGCAGCCCCCCAAATGAAAAACTGTTTTTT	CASSPPNEKLFF
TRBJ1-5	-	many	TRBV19	TGTGCCAGTAGTAGGGGGGGTCAGCCCCAGCATTTT	CASSRGGQPQHF
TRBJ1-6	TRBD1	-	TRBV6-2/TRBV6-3	TGTGCCAGCAGTTACGGGCAGGGGGCTTCACCCCTCCACTTT	CASSYGQGASPLHF
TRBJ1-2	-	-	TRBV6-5	TGTGCCAGCGGGGCTATCAACTATGGCTACACCTTC	CASGAINYGYTF
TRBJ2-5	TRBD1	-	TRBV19	TGTGCCAGTAGAACCGGGACAGGGCTTTACGAGACCCAGTACTTC	CASRTGTGLYETQYF
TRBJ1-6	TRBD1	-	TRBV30	TGTGCCTGGACGGGACAGGGAGTTTCACCCCTCCACTTT	CAWTGQGVSPLHF
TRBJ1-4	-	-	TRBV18	TGTGCCAGCTCACCAGCTCGGAGGGGTAATGAAAAACTGTTTTTT	CASSPARRGNEKLFF
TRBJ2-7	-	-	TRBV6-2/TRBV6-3	TGTGCCAGCAGTTACTCCGGCAGAGGGTCCTACGAGCAGTACTTC	CASSYSGRGSYEQYF
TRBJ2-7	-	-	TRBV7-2	TGTGCCAGCAGCTTAGCGGGGACCGTCTCCTACGAGCAGTACTTC	CASSLAGTVSYEQYF
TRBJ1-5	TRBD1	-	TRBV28	TGTGCCAGCATCTTCGCCGGGACAGACAATCAGCCCCAGCATTTT	CASIFAGTDNQPQHF
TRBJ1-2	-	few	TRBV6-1	TGTGCCAGCAGTGATATAAGAGTGCGGGGGATAGGCTACACCTTC	CASSDIRVRGIGYTF
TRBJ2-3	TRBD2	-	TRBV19	TGTGCCAGTAGTCCTCCGACTAGCGGGGTACTAGATACGCAGTATTTT	CASSPPTSGVLDTQYF
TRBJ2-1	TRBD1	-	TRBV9	TGTGCCAGCAGCGTAACAGGGGGTCCCGCCTACAATGAGCAGTTCTTC	CASSVTGGPAYNEQFF
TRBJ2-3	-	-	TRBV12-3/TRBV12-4	TGTGCCAGCAGTTTAGACTACCCAGATACGCAGTATTTT	CASSLDYPDTQYF
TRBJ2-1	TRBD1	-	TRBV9	TGTGCCAGCAGGAGTAGTGAGGGACAGGGCAGTGAGCAGTTCTTC	CASRSSEGQGSEQFF
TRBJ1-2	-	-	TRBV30	TGTGCCTGGAGTGGGGGGGCCCGAAGCTCAGCTAACTATGGCTACACCTTC	CAWSGGARSSANYGYTF
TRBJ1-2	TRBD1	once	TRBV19	TGTGCCAGTAGTCCCGGGACAGGGAACCAAATCGGCTACACCTTC	CASSPGTGNQIGYTF
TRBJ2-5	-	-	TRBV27	TGTGCCAGCAGTTTATGGACGGGGCAAGAGACCCAGTACTTC	CASSLWTGQETQYF
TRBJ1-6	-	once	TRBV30	TGTGCCTGGATATGGGTCCTTGCGTCCACTCGTTGGGATTCACCCCTCCACTTT	CAWIWVLASTRWDSPLHF
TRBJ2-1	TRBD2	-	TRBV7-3	TGTGCCAGCAGCGGTCGAACTAGCGGGGAATACAATGAGCAGTTCTTC	CASSGRTSGEYNEQFF
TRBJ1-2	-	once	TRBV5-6	TGTGCCAGCAGCTTGGGAGGGGGCTATGGCTACACCTTC	CASSLGGGYGYTF
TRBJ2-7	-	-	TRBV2	TGTGCCAGCAGTGAAGAACCCGGACAGCCTACGAAGCAGTACTTC	CASSEEPGQPTKQYF
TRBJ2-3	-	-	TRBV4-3	TGCGCCAGCAGCCAAGCCAGGGATCTGGCAGATACGCAGTATTTT	CASSQARDLADTQYF
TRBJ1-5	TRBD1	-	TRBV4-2	TGTGCCAGCAGCCAAGTTTCGGACAGGGGCAATCAGCCCCAGCATTTT	CASSQVSDRGNQPQHF
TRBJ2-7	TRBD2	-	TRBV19	TGTGCCAGTAGTATAGAAAGCGGGGGGGCCTACGAGCAGTACTTC	CASSIESGGAYEQYF
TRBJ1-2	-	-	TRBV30	TGTGCCTGGAGTAGTTCCGGCACAGGGAACTATGGCTACACCTTC	CAWSSSGTGNYGYTF
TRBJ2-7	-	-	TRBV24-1	TGTGCCACCAGCTCCCCGGGGGTAGGCGAGCAGTACTTC	CATSSPGVGEQYF
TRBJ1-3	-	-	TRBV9	TGTGCCAGCAGCGTATCCAGGATTTTCTCTGGAAACACCATATATTTT	CASSVSRIFSGNTIYF
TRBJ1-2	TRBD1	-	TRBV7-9	TGTGCCAGCACCCTATGGGGCAGGGGGCTTTATGGCTACACCTTC	CASTLWGRGLYGYTF
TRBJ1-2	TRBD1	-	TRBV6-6	TGTGCCAGCAGTAAACGACAGGGTGCGCTGGTGGATGGCTACACCTTC	CASSKRQGALVDGYTF
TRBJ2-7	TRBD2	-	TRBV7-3	TGTGCCAGCAGCGTGGGACTAGCGGGGGGCGAGCAGTACTTC	CASSVGLAGGEQYF
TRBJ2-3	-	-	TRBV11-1	TGTGCCAGCAGCCCACCGTCGGCGGGGCTTGATGATACGCAGTATTTT	CASSPPSAGLDDTQYF
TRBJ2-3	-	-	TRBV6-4	TGTGCCAGCAGTGACCAAGGAGAAGGTAGAGATACGCAGTATTTT	CASSDQGEGRDTQYF
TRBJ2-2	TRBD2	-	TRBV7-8	TGTGCCAGCAGCCGCGGCGGGGGGCTAACCACCGGGGAGCTGTTTTTT	CASSRGGGLTTGELFF
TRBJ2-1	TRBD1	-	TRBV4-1	TGCGCCAGCAGCCAAACTTCGACAGGGGATTCCTACAATGAGCAGTTCTTC	CASSQTSTGDSYNEQFF
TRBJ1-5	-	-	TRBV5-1	TGCGCCAGCAGCTTGTCCGGGGGGCAAGGTCAGCCCCAGCATTTT	CASSLSGGQGQPQHF
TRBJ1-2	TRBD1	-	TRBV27	TGTGCCAGCAGTTTAGGGCAGGGGGTGTTTAACTATGGCTACACCTTC	CASSLGQGVFNYGYTF
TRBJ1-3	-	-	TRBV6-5	TGTGCCAGCAGTTACATCGGGGATGGAAACACCATATATTTT	CASSYIGDGNTIYF
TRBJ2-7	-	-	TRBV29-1	TGCAGCGTTGGGCGGACAGACTACGAGCAGTACTTC	CSVGRTDYEQYF
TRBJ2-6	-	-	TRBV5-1	TGCGCCAGCAGCTTGGTTGGACAGTCCGGGGGTGGGGCCAACGTCCTGACTTTC	CASSLVGQSGGGANVLTF
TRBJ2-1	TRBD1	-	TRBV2	TGTGCCAGCAGTGTGAGGGACAGTGTTTCGGAGCAGTTCTTC	CASSVRDSVSEQFF
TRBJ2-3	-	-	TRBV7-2	TGTGCCAGCAGCTTATCAGGTAGAAGCACAGATACGCAGTATTTT	CASSLSGRSTDTQYF
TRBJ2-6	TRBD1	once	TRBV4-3	TGCGCCAGCAGCCAAGAGGGGACAGGGAGCTCTGGGGCCAACGTCCTGACTTTC	CASSQEGTGSSGANVLTF
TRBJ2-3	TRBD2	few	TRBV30	TGTGCCTGGAGCTCTAGCGGGGGCCCAGATACGCAGTATTTT	CAWSSSGGPDTQYF
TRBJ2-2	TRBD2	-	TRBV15	TGTGCCACCAGCAGGGGGGGGACTTCGAACACCGGGGAGCTGTTTTTT	CATSRGGTSNTGELFF
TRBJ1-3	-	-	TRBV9	TGTGCCAGCAGCGGGTCCGTAGGGTCGACTGGAAACACCATATATTTT	CASSGSVGSTGNTIYF
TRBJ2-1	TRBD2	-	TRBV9	TGTGCCAGCAGCGCCCGACTAGCGGGCCTCTACAATGAGCAGTTCTTC	CASSARLAGLYNEQFF
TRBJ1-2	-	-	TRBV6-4	TGTGCCAGAATGGAGGATGGCTACACCTTC	CARMEDGYTF
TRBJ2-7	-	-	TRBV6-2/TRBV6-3	TGTGCCAGCAGTTTGAGTAATTCCTACGAGCAGTACTTC	CASSLSNSYEQYF
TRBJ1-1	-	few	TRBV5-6	TGTGCCAGCAGCTTGGACGTCCACCTGAACACTGAAGCTTTCTTT	CASSLDVHLNTEAFF
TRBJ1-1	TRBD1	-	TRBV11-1	TGTGCCAGCAGCCCTCGACAGGGCTACAACACTGAAGCTTTCTTT	CASSPRQGYNTEAFF
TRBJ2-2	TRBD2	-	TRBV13	TGTGCCAGCAGCTCCACCGGGACTAAGCGGGCCACCGGGGAGCTGTTTTTT	CASSSTGTKRATGELFF
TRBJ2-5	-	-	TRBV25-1	TGTGCCAGCCTGAGACAGGAGGGGGAGACCCAGTACTTC	CASLRQEGETQYF
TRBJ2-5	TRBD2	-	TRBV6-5	TGTGCCACCTCTAGCGGGGGGAAAGAGACCCAGTACTTC	CATSSGGKETQYF
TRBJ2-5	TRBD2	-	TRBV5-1	TGCGCCAGCAGCTTGGCAAGCGGGGGGGCCGGCCAAGAGACCCAGTACTTC	CASSLASGGAGQETQYF
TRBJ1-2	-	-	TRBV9	TGTGCCAGCAGCCCCACGGGGGGGATTTCGAACTATGGCTACACCTTC	CASSPTGGISNYGYTF
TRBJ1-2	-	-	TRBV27	TGTGCCAGCAGTTTGTGGGGCATTAACTATGGCTACACCTTC	CASSLWGINYGYTF